In this sample, the clone carrying this T cell receptor (beta chain) turned up a few times. It was during active infection that Seattle patients were enrolled and then longitudinally followed. The CDR3 is made up of 14 amino acids. Trimming took 2 bases from V and 2 from J; bases not matched to a gene: 6. Germline CDR1 is SQVTM and CDR2 is ANQGSEA. Authors' analysis steps: Estimated nucleated cell counts came from reference gene primer amplification. Some clones are missing from TCRdb's copy, which holds only in-frame ones; the method was immunoSEQ multiplex PCR. V and J calls and clone size follow that table, whereas D and trimming were derived from the DNA. The table includes a few hundred thousand clones, approximately 89% detected once. These data originate in a study of blood T cell repertoires in COVID-19. Study summary: The samples span acute and convalescent COVID-19 from the United States, Italy and Spain. Sample material is recorded as cDNA or gDNA derived from T cells, B-cell-depleted T cells, or PBMCs.

Sequences were obtained from peripheral blood. This clonotype was obtained from a woman aged 25-40 years with COVID-19, enrolled during active disease. The chain joins TRBV29-1 to TRBJ2-7, with 7 positions matching TRBD1. The CDR3 region has the DNA TGCAGCGTTGAACCAGGGGACAGCCCCTACGAGCAGTACTTC. Its translation is CSVEPGDSPYEQYF.